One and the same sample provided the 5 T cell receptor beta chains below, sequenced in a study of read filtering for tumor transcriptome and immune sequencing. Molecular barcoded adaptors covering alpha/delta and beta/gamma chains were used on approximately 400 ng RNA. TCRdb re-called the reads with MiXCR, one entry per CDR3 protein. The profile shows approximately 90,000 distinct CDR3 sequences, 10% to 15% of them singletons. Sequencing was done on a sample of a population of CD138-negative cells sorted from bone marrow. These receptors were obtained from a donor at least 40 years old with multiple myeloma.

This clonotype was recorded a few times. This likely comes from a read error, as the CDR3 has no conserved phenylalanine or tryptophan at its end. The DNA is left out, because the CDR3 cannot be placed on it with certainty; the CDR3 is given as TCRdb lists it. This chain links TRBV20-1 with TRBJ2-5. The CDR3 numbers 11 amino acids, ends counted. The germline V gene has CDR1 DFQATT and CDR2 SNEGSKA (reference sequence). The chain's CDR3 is CSGAGQETQDL.

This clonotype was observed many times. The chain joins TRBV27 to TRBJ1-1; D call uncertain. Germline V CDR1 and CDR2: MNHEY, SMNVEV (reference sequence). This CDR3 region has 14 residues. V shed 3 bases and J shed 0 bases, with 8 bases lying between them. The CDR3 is CASSFGSLNTEAFF. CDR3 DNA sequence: TGTGCCAGCAGTTTCGGCAGCTTGAACACTGAAGCTTTCTTT.

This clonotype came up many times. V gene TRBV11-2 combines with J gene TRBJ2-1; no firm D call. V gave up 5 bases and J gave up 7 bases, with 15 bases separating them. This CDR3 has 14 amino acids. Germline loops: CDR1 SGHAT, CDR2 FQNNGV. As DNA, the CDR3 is TGTGCCAGCAGCCGGGTCGGAGATCTAAATGAGCAGTTCTTC. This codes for CASSRVGDLNEQFF.

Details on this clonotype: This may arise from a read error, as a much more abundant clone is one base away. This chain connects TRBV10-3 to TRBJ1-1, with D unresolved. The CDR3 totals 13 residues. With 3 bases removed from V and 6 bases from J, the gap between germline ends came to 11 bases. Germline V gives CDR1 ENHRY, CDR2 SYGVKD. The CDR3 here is CAISDIKYAEAFF. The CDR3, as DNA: TGTGCCATCAGTGACATTAAGTACGCTGAAGCTTTCTTT.

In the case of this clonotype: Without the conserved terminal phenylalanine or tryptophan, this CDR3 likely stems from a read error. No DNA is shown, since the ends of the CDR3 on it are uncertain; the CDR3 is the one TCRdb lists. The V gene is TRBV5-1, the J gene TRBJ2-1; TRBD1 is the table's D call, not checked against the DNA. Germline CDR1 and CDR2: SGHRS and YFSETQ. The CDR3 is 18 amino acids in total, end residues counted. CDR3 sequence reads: CASSLRGGPQSYYNERFS.